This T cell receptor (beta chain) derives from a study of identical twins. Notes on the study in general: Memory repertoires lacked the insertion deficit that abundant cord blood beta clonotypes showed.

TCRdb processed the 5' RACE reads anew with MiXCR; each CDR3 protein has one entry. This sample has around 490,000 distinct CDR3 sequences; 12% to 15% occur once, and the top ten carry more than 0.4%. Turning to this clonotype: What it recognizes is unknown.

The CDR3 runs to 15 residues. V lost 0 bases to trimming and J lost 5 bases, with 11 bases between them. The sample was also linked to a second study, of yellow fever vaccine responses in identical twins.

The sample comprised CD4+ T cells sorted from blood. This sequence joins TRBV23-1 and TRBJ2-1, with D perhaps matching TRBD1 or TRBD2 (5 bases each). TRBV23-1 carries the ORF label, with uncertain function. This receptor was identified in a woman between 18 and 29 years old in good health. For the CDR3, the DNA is TGCGCCAGCAGTCAATCAGGGACCTACGACAATGAGCAGTTCTTC. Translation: CASSQSGTYDNEQFF.